Following are 29 T cell receptor beta chains from one sample sequenced in a study of blood T cell repertoires in COVID-19. The protocol was immunoSEQ multiplex PCR, while the TCRdb copy is restricted to in-frame clones and leaves out a portion. The repertoire consists of under 200,000 clones, with 83% occurring once and the leading ten covering roughly 1.4%. Sequenced sample: peripheral blood. These receptors originate from a human donor in a cohort sampled during active COVID-19.

The chain links TRBV24-1 to TRBJ1-4; 10 bases fit TRBD1. The CDR3 totals 15 residues. The V gene end was trimmed by 4 bases and the J gene end by 7 bases; junction bases not matched to a gene: 5. Per germline, CDR1 KGHDR and CDR2 SFDVKD. CDR3 residues: CATSERGTGVEKLFF. DNA of the CDR3: TGTGCCACCAGTGAACGCGGGACAGGGGTTGAAAAACTGTTTTTT.

This rearrangement joins TRBV5-4 to TRBJ2-7; 10 bases match TRBD2. Germline CDR1 and CDR2: SGHNT and YYREEE (reference sequence). V lost 3 bases, J lost 0 bases, and 6 bases stayed unmatched. This CDR3 region has 16 residues. The CDR3 reads CASSWASGSNSYEQYF. The CDR3 DNA is TGTGCCAGCAGCTGGGCTAGCGGGAGTAACTCCTACGAGCAGTACTTC.

The V call is TRBV19, the J call TRBJ2-7, with 7 bases that match TRBD2. Germline V CDR1 and CDR2: LNHDA, SQIVND (reference sequence). The CDR3 extends over 15 amino acids. Trimming at V came to 1 base and at J to 3 bases, leaving 6 bases not matched to a gene. The CDR3 DNA sequence: TGTGCCAGTAGTATAGGCGGGGGAAGTGGCTACGAGCAGTACTTC. Translating gives CASSIGGGSGYEQYF.

The chain carries TRBV5-6 and TRBJ1-2; D is undetermined. Germline CDR1 is SGHDT and CDR2 is YYEEEE. V lost 6 bases to trimming and J lost 2 bases, with 11 bases between them. The CDR3 is 13 residues long. As DNA, the CDR3 is TGTGCCAGCACTAGAGGAGGGAACTATGGCTACACCTTC. Its translation is CASTRGGNYGYTF.

The chain combines TRBV28 with TRBJ1-2; 7 bases fit TRBD1. CDR1 is MDHEN, CDR2 SYDVKM, per germline. This CDR3 region has 16 residues. V was pared by 6 bases and J by 4 bases, with 14 bases of the junction left unmatched. As DNA, the CDR3 is TGTGCCAGCAGCTCGGGTAGAGTGCAGGGGGTCTATGGCTACACCTTC. Encoded protein: CASSSGRVQGVYGYTF.

V and J are TRBV18 and TRBJ1-2; 8 bases are shared with TRBD1. The germline gives CDR1 KGHSH, CDR2 LQKENI. J lost 6 bases, V lost 2 bases, and 11 bases had no gene match. The CDR3 is 16 residues long. CDR3 residues: CASSPTRDRRRHGYTF. CDR3 coding DNA: TGTGCCAGCTCACCAACCCGGGACAGGCGGCGACATGGCTACACCTTC.

This chain uses TRBV24-1 with TRBJ2-6, with 7 bases fitting TRBD1. The trim removed 2 bases at V and 2 bases at J, leaving 2 bases unmatched. The CDR3 has 16 residues. Germline V gene sequence: CDR1 KGHDR, CDR2 SFDVKD. DNA for the CDR3: TGTGCCACCAGTGATTCGACAGGGCCTGGGGCCAACGTCCTGACTTTC. Protein product: CATSDSTGPGANVLTF.

The chain employs TRBV5-6 and TRBJ1-5, with 7 nucleotides matching TRBD1. The V gene's germline CDR1 is SGHDT and CDR2 YYEEEE. The V segment lost 4 bases and the J segment 7 bases; nucleotides outside the gene matches: 11. The CDR3 sequence is 15 residues long. The CDR3 sequence is CASSLNDRESQPQHF. For the CDR3, the DNA is TGTGCCAGCAGCCTGAACGACAGGGAATCCCAGCCCCAGCATTTT.

The chain couples TRBV9 to TRBJ2-7, with D possibly matching TRBD1 (5 bases). The CDR3 is made up of 14 amino acids. Deletions cut 4 bases from V and 0 bases from J, with 11 bases between. Germline values: CDR1 SGDLS, CDR2 YYNGEE. CDR3 nucleotide sequence: TGTGCCAGCAGCCCACAGGAAACCTCCTACGAGCAGTACTTC. Translated, it gives CASSPQETSYEQYF.

V gene TRBV6-2 or TRBV6-3 combines with J gene TRBJ2-7; possibly TRBD1 for D (6 bases). This CDR3 contains 14 residues. Germline values: CDR1 MNHEY, CDR2 SVGEGT. The V end was cut by 6 bases, the J end by 6 bases, with 18 bases between. This chain's CDR3 is CASSPVDRTPEQYF. The CDR3 region has the DNA TGTGCCAGCAGCCCTGTGGACAGAACCCCCGAGCAGTACTTC.

This clone was detected only a few times. V is TRBV20-1 and J is TRBJ2-7; 7 positions match TRBD2. The junction had 5 bases not matched to a gene; V was cut back by 3 bases and J by 0 bases. The CDR3 loop spans 14 amino acids. The germline V gene encodes CDR1 DFQATT and CDR2 SNEGSKA (reference sequence). The CDR3 here is CSASLAESSYEQYF. The CDR3 DNA follows: TGCAGTGCTAGTCTAGCGGAGAGCTCCTACGAGCAGTACTTC.

This chain uses TRBV19 with TRBJ1-6, with TRBD1 identical over 7 bases. The germline CDR1 and CDR2 sequences are LNHDA and SQIVND (reference sequence). Trimming cost V 5 bases and J 12 bases; bases outside gene matches: 13. The CDR3 has 15 residues. The CDR3 DNA reads TGTGCCAGTAGTTTAACAGGGGTTTTGCGTGTACCCCTCCACTTT. Protein: CASSLTGVLRVPLHF. Filled out from reference TRBV19 and TRBJ1-6, the complete variable domain reads DGGITQSPKYLFRKEGQNVTLSCEQNLNHDAMYWYRQDPGQGLRLIYYSQIVNDFQKGDIAEGYSVSREKKESFPLTVTSAQKNPTAFYLCASSLTGVLRVPLHFGNGTRLTVT.

The V and J genes are TRBV11-3 and TRBJ2-3, with TRBD2 identical over 7 bases. CDR3 length equals 16 residues. Germline-derived CDR1 and CDR2 are SGHNT and YENEEA. The V gene end was trimmed by 1 base and the J gene end by 2 bases; junction bases not matched to a gene: 6. CDR3 amino acids: CASSLGAGDHTDTQYF. The CDR3 DNA is TGTGCCAGCAGCTTAGGGGCGGGGGACCACACAGATACGCAGTATTTT.

The V call is TRBV28, the J call TRBJ2-7, with 9 bases aligning to TRBD2. The CDR3 has 14 amino acids. The J segment lost 4 bases and the V segment lost 2 bases, leaving 3 bases of the junction unmatched. CDR1 and CDR2 (germline): MDHEN, SYDVKM. In DNA form, the CDR3 reads TGTGCCAGCAGTTTAAGGCGGGAGGGGTACGAGCAGTACTTC. This gives the protein CASSLRREGYEQYF. Filled out from reference TRBV28 and TRBJ2-7, the complete variable domain reads DVKVTQSSRYLVKRTGEKVFLECVQDMDHENMFWYRQDPGLGLRLIYFSYDVKMKEKGDIPEGYSVSREKKERFSLILESASTNQTSMYLCASSLRREGYEQYFGPGTRLTVT.

The chain combines TRBV24-1 with TRBJ2-1; TRBD2 agrees at 11 bases. CDR3 length: 17 amino acids. V was clipped by 3 bases and J by 6 bases; unmatched bases: 9. CDR1 is KGHDR, CDR2 SFDVKD, per germline. The chain's CDR3 is CATSDGQLAGASNEQFF. Written as DNA, the CDR3 is TGTGCCACCAGTGATGGTCAACTAGCGGGGGCTTCCAATGAGCAGTTCTTC.

The chain joins TRBV7-2 to TRBJ1-4, with 10 bases that match TRBD1. This CDR3 region has 18 residues. V shed 5 bases and J 2 bases; nucleotides not matched to a gene: 11. Germline V gene sequence: CDR1 SGHTA, CDR2 FQGNSA. CDR3 amino acids: CASSLSTGGALTNEKLFF. In DNA form, the CDR3 reads TGTGCCAGCAGCCTTTCGACAGGGGGCGCATTGACTAATGAAAAACTGTTTTTT.

The V gene is TRBV6-2 or TRBV6-3, the J gene TRBJ1-1; D remains ambiguous. The CDR3 is made up of 14 amino acids. Trimming stripped 5 bases from V and 6 bases from J, with 16 bases between. In germline, CDR1 is MNHEY, CDR2 SVGEGT. CDR3 in amino acids: CASSDGGRRPEAFF. CDR3 in DNA: TGTGCCAGCAGTGATGGAGGAAGACGCCCTGAAGCTTTCTTT.

This chain connects TRBV5-1 to TRBJ2-3, with 16 nucleotides matching TRBD2. The germline CDR1 and CDR2 sequences are SGHRS and YFSETQ. The J segment lost 6 bases and the V segment lost 4 bases, leaving 2 bases of the junction unmatched. The CDR3 is 15 amino acids. CDR3 sequence: CASSAGLAGGDTQYF. The CDR3 bases are TGCGCCAGCAGCGCGGGACTAGCGGGAGGGGATACGCAGTATTTT.

The rearrangement uses TRBV24-1 and TRBJ1-2; TRBD1 might be the D (6 bases). Trimming pared 3 bases from V and 2 bases from J, leaving 9 bases between. This CDR3 spans 14 amino acids. Per germline, CDR1 KGHDR and CDR2 SFDVKD. This CDR3 reads CATSDADRNYGYTF. The CDR3 DNA is TGTGCCACCAGTGATGCAGACAGGAACTATGGCTACACCTTC.

The CDR3 loop is CASSGRGANNQPQHF. CDR3 bases: TGTGCCAGTAGCGGACGGGGGGCAAACAATCAGCCCCAGCATTTT. The chain carries TRBV19 and TRBJ1-5, with D possibly matching TRBD1 (6 bases). The CDR3 runs 15 residues. Trimming took 6 bases from V and 3 from J, leaving 15 bases between them. The germline V gene has CDR1 LNHDA and CDR2 SQIVND (reference sequence).

V is TRBV28 and J is TRBJ1-1, with D unclear. Germline lookup yields CDR1 MDHEN and CDR2 SYDVKM. Between the trimmed V and J ends, which lost 8 bases and 0 bases, there was a span of 10 bases. The CDR3 consists of 13 residues. CDR3 in DNA: TGTGCCAGCTGTAGCGCTATGAACACTGAAGCTTTCTTT. Translating gives CASCSAMNTEAFF.

This chain links TRBV4-2 with TRBJ2-5; a weak D match, TRBD2 (5 bases). The ends were cut back, 0 bases at V and 1 base at J, with 12 bases in the middle. This CDR3 has 16 residues. Germline V gene sequence: CDR1 LGHNA, CDR2 YNFKEQ. CDR3 nucleotides: TGTGCCAGCAGCCAAGAGAGGGCACTAGGCCAAGAGACCCAGTACTTC. Residues: CASSQERALGQETQYF.

The V and J genes are TRBV5-1 and TRBJ2-2, with 14 bases that match TRBD2. The CDR3 is 16 residues long. Germline loops: CDR1 SGHRS, CDR2 YFSETQ. V lost 4 bases, J lost 4 bases, and 3 bases stayed unmatched. The CDR3 coding sequence is TGCGCCAGCAGCGAGGGACTAGCGGGAGTCACCGGGGAGCTGTTTTTT. Translation gives CASSEGLAGVTGELFF.

Only one count was recorded for this clone. This chain connects TRBV11-1 to TRBJ2-7, with a weak D call TRBD1 (7 bases). This CDR3 has 13 amino acids. Deletions cut 5 bases from V and 6 bases from J, with 14 bases between. In germline, CDR1 is SGHAT, CDR2 FQDESV (reference sequence). The chain's CDR3 is CASSTGTAGEQYF. In nucleotides, the CDR3 is TGTGCCAGCAGCACTGGGACAGCGGGCGAGCAGTACTTC. The full variable domain, with the rest looked up from reference TRBV11-1 and TRBJ2-7, is EAEVAQSPRYKITEKSQAVAFWCDPISGHATLYWYRQILGQGPELLVQFQDESVVDDSQLPKDRFSAERLKGVDSTLKIQPAELGDSAMYLCASSTGTAGEQYFGPGTRLTVT.

This clone has a handful of counts. The CDR3 region has the DNA TGCGCCAGCAGCCAAGTTGGGCAGTACACTGAAGCTTTCTTT. This translates into CASSQVGQYTEAFF. This sequence joins TRBV4-1 and TRBJ1-1; no clear D gene. Trimming removed 1 base from V and 3 bases from J, with 9 bases in between. The length of the CDR3 is 14 residues. Germline-derived CDR1 and CDR2 are MGHRA and YSYEKL.

The chain is built from TRBV7-6 and TRBJ2-2; 9 positions match TRBD2. The CDR3 sequence is 19 residues long. Germline CDR1 and CDR2: SGHVS and FNYEAQ. The trim removed 8 bases at V and 5 bases at J, leaving 21 bases unmatched. The CDR3: CASALPPGGRALETGELFF. The CDR3 bases are TGTGCCAGCGCTCTCCCCCCTGGCGGGAGGGCCTTAGAGACCGGGGAGCTGTTTTTT.

The chain combines TRBV5-1 with TRBJ2-5; D not resolved. Germline loops: CDR1 SGHRS, CDR2 YFSETQ. The CDR3 loop spans 15 amino acids. Trimming took off 4 bases at V and 0 bases at J, with 13 bases between the two ends. The CDR3 loop reads CASSQTVKYQETQYF. CDR3 sequence (DNA): TGCGCCAGCAGCCAAACAGTCAAGTACCAAGAGACCCAGTACTTC. The whole variable domain, remainder taken from reference TRBV5-1 and TRBJ2-5, is KAGVTQTPRYLIKTRGQQVTLSCSPISGHRSVSWYQQTPGQGLQFLFEYFSETQRNKGNFPGRFSGRQFSNSRSEMNVSTLELGDSALYLCASSQTVKYQETQYFGPGTRLLVL.

This clone was detected a few times. The chain recombines TRBV11-3 with TRBJ2-3; possibly TRBD2 for D (8 bases). The CDR3 has 16 residues. Trimming took off 5 bases at V and 6 bases at J, with 21 bases between the two ends. Per the germline V gene, CDR1 is SGHNT and CDR2 is YENEEA. CDR3 DNA: TGTGCCAGCAGCCGTAGGACTAGCAGGGGGATGGATACGCAGTATTTT. Translated, it gives CASSRRTSRGMDTQYF.

Details on this clone: This may be a read error, as it is one base from a much larger clone. The chain carries TRBV29-1 and TRBJ2-7; weak D call: TRBD1 (5 bases). Trimming left V 2 bases short and J 3 bases short, with 8 bases between. CDR1 is SQVTM, CDR2 ANQGSEA, per germline. This CDR3 is 12 amino acids long. As DNA, the CDR3 is TGCAGCGTTGAACTACAGGACTACGAGCAGTACTTC. It translates to CSVELQDYEQYF.